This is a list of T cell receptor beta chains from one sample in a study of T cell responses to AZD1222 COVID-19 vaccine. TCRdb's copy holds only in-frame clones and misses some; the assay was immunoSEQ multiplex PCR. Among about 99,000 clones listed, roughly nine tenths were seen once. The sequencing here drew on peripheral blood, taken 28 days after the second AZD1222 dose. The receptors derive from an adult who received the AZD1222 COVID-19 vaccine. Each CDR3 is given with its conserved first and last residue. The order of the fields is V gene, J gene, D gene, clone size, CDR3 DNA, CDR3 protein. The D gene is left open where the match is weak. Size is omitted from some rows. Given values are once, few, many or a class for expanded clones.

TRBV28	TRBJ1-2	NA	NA	TGTGCCAGCATCTCCGGACAGACCTTCTATGGCTACACCTTC	CASISGQTFYGYTF
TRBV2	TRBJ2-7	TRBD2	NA	TGTGCCAGCACTATGGGACTAGCGGGAGACGGCGAGCAGTACTTC	CASTMGLAGDGEQYF
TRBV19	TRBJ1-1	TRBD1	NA	TGTGCCAGTAGAGCGGACAGGGTTGGCACTGAAGCTTTCTTT	CASRADRVGTEAFF
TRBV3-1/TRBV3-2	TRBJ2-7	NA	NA	TGTGCCAGCGGCAGGTGGGACGGGGTTTACGAGCAGTACTTC	CASGRWDGVYEQYF
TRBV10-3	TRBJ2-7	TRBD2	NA	TGTGCCGTCTGGGGGAGGGGATCGAGGGAGCAGTACTTC	CAVWGRGSREQYF
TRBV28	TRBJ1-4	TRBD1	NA	TGTGCCAGCAGTTCCGGACAGGGGGGTGGTGAAAAACTGTTTTTT	CASSSGQGGGEKLFF
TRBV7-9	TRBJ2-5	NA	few	TGTGCCAGCAGCTTATCGCGAAGCGGTCAAGAGACCCAGTACTTC	CASSLSRSGQETQYF
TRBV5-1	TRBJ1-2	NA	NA	TGCGCCAGCAGCTGGTACCGGGACCCCTGGGACTATGGCTACACCTTC	CASSWYRDPWDYGYTF
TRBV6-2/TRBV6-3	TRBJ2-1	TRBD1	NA	TGTGCCAGCAGCCTACCCTGGACAGGGGGCAATGAGCAGTTCTTC	CASSLPWTGGNEQFF
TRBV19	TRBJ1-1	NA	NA	TGTGCCAGTAGTGTTCTCGGACAGTCAAACACTGAAGCTTTCTTT	CASSVLGQSNTEAFF
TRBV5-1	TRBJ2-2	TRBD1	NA	TGCGCCAGCAGCTTATACAGGGGCCCCGGGGAGCTGTTTTTT	CASSLYRGPGELFF
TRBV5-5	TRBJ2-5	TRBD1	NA	TGTGCCAGCCGAGGACAGGTAAACCAAGAGACCCAGTACTTC	CASRGQVNQETQYF
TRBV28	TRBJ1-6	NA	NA	TGTGCCAGCGGAGGGGGAGATTCACCCCTCCACTTT	CASGGGDSPLHF
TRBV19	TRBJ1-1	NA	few	TGTGCCAGTAGTCTTCCGGGAAACACTGAAGCTTTCTTT	CASSLPGNTEAFF
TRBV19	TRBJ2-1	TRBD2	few	TGTGCCAGTAGTATAGCCGACCTAGCGGGGCTTTCCTACAATGAGCAGTTCTTC	CASSIADLAGLSYNEQFF
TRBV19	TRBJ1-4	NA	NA	TGTGCCAGTAGTTCGGGCAGCCACCGAAAAAAACTGTTTTTT	CASSSGSHRKKLFF
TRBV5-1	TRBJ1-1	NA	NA	TGCGCCAGCAGCCTCCTGACGGGAGCGTCGGGTACTGAAGCTTTCTTT	CASSLLTGASGTEAFF
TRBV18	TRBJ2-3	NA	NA	TGTGCCAGCTCACCCTCACTAGTTCTCGGGACAGATACGCAGTATTTT	CASSPSLVLGTDTQYF
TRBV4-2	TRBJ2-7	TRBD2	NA	TGTGCCAGCAGTTCCGCTAGCGGGAGGGCCTATGGGCAGTACTTC	CASSSASGRAYGQYF
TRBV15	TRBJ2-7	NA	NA	TGTGCCACCAGCAGAGTGGCGGGATTCAGCGAGCAGTACTTC	CATSRVAGFSEQYF
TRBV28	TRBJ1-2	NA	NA	TGTGCCAGCACCACCCCACTCGGCGAAAACTATGGCTACACCTTC	CASTTPLGENYGYTF
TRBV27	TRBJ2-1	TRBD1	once	TGTGCCAGCAGTCCCAGGGGGATTTCCTACAATGAGCAGTTCTTC	CASSPRGISYNEQFF
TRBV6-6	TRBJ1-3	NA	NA	TGTGCCAGCAGTTACTCCGGGGGAACTGGAAACACCATATATTTT	CASSYSGGTGNTIYF
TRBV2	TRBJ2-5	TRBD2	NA	TGTGCCAGCAGTGGGGATAGCGGGAGACGGGAGACCCAGTACTTC	CASSGDSGRRETQYF
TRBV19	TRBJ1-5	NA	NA	TGTGCCAGTAGTCCAAACAGGGTGACAATGCATTTT	CASSPNRVTMHF